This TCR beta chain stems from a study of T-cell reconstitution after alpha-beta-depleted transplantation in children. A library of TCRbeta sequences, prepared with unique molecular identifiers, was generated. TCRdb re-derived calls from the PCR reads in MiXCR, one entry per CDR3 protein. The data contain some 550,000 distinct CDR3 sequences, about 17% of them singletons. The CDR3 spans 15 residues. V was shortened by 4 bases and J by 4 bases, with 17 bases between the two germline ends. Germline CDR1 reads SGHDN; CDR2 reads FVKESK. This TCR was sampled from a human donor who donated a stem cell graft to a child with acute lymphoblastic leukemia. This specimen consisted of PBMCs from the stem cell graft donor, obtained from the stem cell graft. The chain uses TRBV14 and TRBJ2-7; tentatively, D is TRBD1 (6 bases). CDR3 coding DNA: TGTGCCAGCAGCCCTCAGGGGCCCCTACCATACGAGCAGTACTTC. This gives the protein CASSPQGPLPYEQYF.